What follows is one T cell receptor (beta chain) and its context. Its target is unknown. These data originate in a study of blood T cells in healthy people across ages. Study results and limitations: More naive CD4+ cells and higher diversity marked long-lived donors relative to aged donors.

For the second PCR, which ran for 7 to 11 cycles, a sample-barcoded 5' primer and a J-beta primer mix were used. One entry per CDR3 protein results from TCRdb running MiXCR on the 5' RACE reads. The table has about 1 million distinct CDR3 sequences, 40% to 55% seen once. Every donor provided around 9.3 milliliters of peripheral blood. Whenever a sample was processed, at least 7 million PBMCs were isolated. This CDR3 contains 15 residues. Unmatched junction bases numbered 15, after V lost 6 bases and J lost 7 bases. Germline V lookup: CDR1 MNHEY, CDR2 SVGEGT. Sequences were obtained from blood. The chain joins TRBV6-2 or TRBV6-3 to TRBJ2-7; 7 bases align to TRBD1. This sequence originates from a woman aged 60-70 years in good health. CDR3: CASRTSGTVRSEQYF. The CDR3 DNA sequence: TGTGCCAGCAGAACCTCCGGGACAGTGCGTAGTGAGCAGTACTTC.